The text below deals with one T cell receptor (beta chain). Its antigen remains undetermined. The sample holds no much larger clone one base away, and base qualities are not on file. Healthy HIV-negative adults with no recently reported acute infections or vaccinations were included as donors. Every donor was a Caucasian adult residing in Nashville, Tennessee, USA. CD4+ T cells were enriched by magnetic negative selection, after which naive cells were positively selected on CD45RA and the negative fraction was taken as the memory subset. Blood was obtained by leukapheresis, after which PBMCs were separated by Ficoll-Histopaque density gradient centrifugation and cryopreserved in liquid nitrogen vapor phase. Purity and quantity of every magnetically sorted T cell population were checked by analytical flow cytometry. Each sorted fraction had its genomic DNA isolated and then quantified by UV absorbance on a Nanodrop 2000c.

Using the deep immunoSEQ assay, multiplex PCR amplified TCR CDR3 regions from genomic DNA. Genomic DNA extracted from each cell subset was distributed evenly over all wells of several immunoSEQ 96-well plates, and each plate served as one replicate. Each replicate PCR for sorted subsets received roughly 0.2 ug genomic DNA, equal to some 32,000 T cell genomes. Purified libraries were quantified with a Qubit 3.0 fluorometer, sized on a Bioanalyzer 2100, and re-quantified with the KAPA Library Quantification kit. Each immunoSEQ 96-well plate was sequenced on its own single-read 150-cycle Illumina NextSeq 550 flow cell. Per the source publication's procedure: Because the immunoSEQ output held only junctional sequences and lacked quality scores, the filtering could not match the filtering applied to full-length reads. Sequences were annotated with PyIR, a Python wrapper for IgBLAST v1.9, using IMGT germline references to assign V/J genes and CDR3. Reads were removed for weak V/J assignments (E-value above 1e-6), missing CDR3, stop codons, out-of-frame junctions, or ambiguous translated residues. V3J clonotypes were defined as sequences sharing an identical inferred V gene, J gene, and CDR3 amino acid sequence. Percentage overlap between repertoires was calculated by dividing the number of shared unique clonotypes by the size of the smaller repertoire. Richness of each repertoire was evaluated using RTK rarefaction, the Chao1 estimator, and Recon v2.1 estimates of unobserved clonotypes. Generation probabilities were computed with OLGA for all TCRbeta clonotypes obtained by the gDNA method from four donors. The table was pulled from immuneACCESS by TCRdb, which kept in-frame rearrangements only. Such tables lose some clones; where checked, under half of the loss comes from unresolved V genes, and the rest has no known cause. Clone size and the V and J calls come from that table; the DNA yielded D and trimming. The sample table contains about 2.3 million clones; only one count was recorded for 85% to 95% of them. Together, the top ten hold around 0.4% of the sample.

From the cysteine up to the phenylalanine, the CDR3 has a length of 15 residues. Only the CDR3 portion is preserved as DNA: 45 bases, with reading frame beginning at the first base. V drops 0 bases and J drops 2 bases, leaving 12 bases in between. The germline V gene gives CDR1 as SGHDT and CDR2 as YYEEEE. The sample belongs to a study of shared clonotypes between healthy human individuals (dated by TCRdb to the early 2020s). In terms of the full investigation: A couple of women and three men aged 18 to 49 years were included in the cohort. Different laboratories and diverse techniques were used to prepare libraries and sequence TCR repertoires, to increase sequencing depth and limit assay-specific biases. Per donor, three plates each were used for CD4 naive and CD4 memory, two for CD8 naive, and one for CD8 memory. To estimate repertoire size and how much clonotypes are shared between individuals, the study performed deep sequencing of blood TCR repertoires from roughly five healthy adults. Per donor, leukapheresis produced somewhere between about 0.94 and 9.5 billion PBMCs.

What the study reported, not specific to this receptor: Only blood was sampled, and tissue TCR repertoires likely differ from those in blood. The genetic and exposure-history diversity represented was limited by the small number of donors. Pairwise subsampling indicated that sequencing depth was expected to affect the degree of clonotype sharing among donors. Compared with non-shared clonotypes, the clonotypes found in all four sorted-subset donors had higher generation probabilities. Rarefaction of sorted-subset datasets indicated incomplete sequencing despite the large sequencing depth. Naive subsets generally had larger estimated clonotype richness than memory subsets did. Sharing across several donors was observed for roughly 5% of naive CD4, less than 4% of naive CD8, over 2% of memory CD4, and 0.4% of memory CD8 clonotypes.

The V and J segments used are TRBV5-6 and TRBJ2-7, with TRBD2 tentatively as D gene (6 bases match). The specimen sequenced was naive CD4+ T cells from PBMCs. The cell subset or site label, as the study defines it: CD45RA+ positively selected. This sequence was found in a man in his late teens or twenties in good health. Some clones in this sample may be carry-over from other donors' samples. The CDR3 is CASSLVGSGAYEQYF. DNA sequence: TGTGCCAGCAGCTTGGTTGGTAGCGGAGCCTACGAGCAGTACTTC.